Given below is one T cell receptor (beta chain) in context. Sequence at one end of the junction differs from germline and may be a read error. The CDR3 is made up of 11 amino acids. In germline, CDR1 is MNHNY, CDR2 SVGAGI (reference sequence). This entry comes from a study of blood T cell repertoires in COVID-19. Study-wide background: Sites in the United States, Italy and Spain provided acute and convalescent COVID-19 samples.

How the authors handled the data: Counts of nucleated cells, estimated from reference gene primer amplification, were obtained. Using immunoSEQ multiplex PCR, the repertoire was profiled, and TCRdb retains in-frame clones only, with some absent. The V and J calls and clone size come from that table; D and trimming were worked out from the DNA. The sample contains around 200,000 clones, approximately 91% of which appear only once. V and J are TRBV6-6 and TRBJ2-7, with no clear D. The receptor was isolated from a man aged 35-49 years with acute or convalescent COVID-19. Sequencing was carried out using peripheral blood. In DNA form, the CDR3 reads TGTGCCACCAGTACAGTCTACGAGCAGTACTTC. Protein product: CATSTVYEQYF.